A single sample gave rise to the 4 T cell receptor beta chains below, sequenced in a study of blood T cell repertoires in COVID-19. The protocol was immunoSEQ multiplex PCR, while the TCRdb copy is restricted to in-frame clones and leaves out a portion. The repertoire includes 350,000 to 400,000 clones, more than 70% of them detected once, and about 3% sits in the top ten. The sequenced material came from peripheral blood. These receptors all come from a woman in her 30s with COVID-19, enrolled during active disease.

Only one count was recorded for this clone. V is TRBV4-3 and J is TRBJ1-6; a possible D gene is TRBD1 (6 bases). CDR3 length: 18 amino acids. Germline V gene data show CDR1 as LGHNA and CDR2 as YSLEER. V lost 2 bases and J lost 7, with 21 bases in between. DNA of the CDR3: TGCGCCAGCAGCCAATTTATTAAACAGGGATTCGAGAATTCACCCCTCCACTTT. Its protein product is CASSQFIKQGFENSPLHF.

V usage is TRBV11-3 and J usage is TRBJ1-1; weak D call: TRBD1 (5 bases). CDR1 is SGHNT, CDR2 YENEEA, per germline. V was clipped by 1 base and J by 4 bases, with 10 bases between them. There are 14 residues in the CDR3. CDR3 in amino acids: CASSLVGASTEAFF. The CDR3 bases are TGTGCCAGCAGCTTAGTTGGGGCGAGCACTGAAGCTTTCTTT.

The gene calls are TRBV9 and TRBJ2-3; no definite D call. V was cut by 3 bases and J by 6 bases, with 8 bases left in between. The CDR3 loop spans 12 amino acids. CDR1 is SGDLS and CDR2 is YYNGEE in the germline V gene. The CDR3 spells CASSDYGDTQYF. For the CDR3, the DNA is TGTGCCAGCAGCGATTATGGCGATACGCAGTATTTT.

The chain couples TRBV24-1 to TRBJ1-2, with D unclear. From germline, CDR1 is KGHDR and CDR2 SFDVKD. The CDR3 totals 14 residues. V was cut by 4 bases and J by 0 bases, with 8 bases left in between. CDR3 coding DNA: TGTGCCACCAGTGAGAGGCAGTCTAACTATGGCTACACCTTC. It specifies CATSERQSNYGYTF.